This TCR beta chain was identified in a study of T cell responses to AZD1222 COVID-19 vaccine. About the research overall: Second doses were pooled across both intervals (about 4 or about 12 weeks). Study-wide findings and caveats: Reports indicate that nearly half of spike-specific TCRs are directed at unmutated variant regions. The study found vaccine-associated CD4 TCRs spanning spike, dominant at 160-218 and 743-854. All repertoire sampling was performed exclusively after the peak T cell response.

The CDR3 totals 16 residues. The V end was cut by 6 bases, the J end by 0 bases, with 15 bases between. The germline gives CDR1 MNHEY, CDR2 SMNVEV (reference sequence). Only in-frame clones appear in the TCRdb table, and some are missing; sequencing was by immunoSEQ multiplex PCR. The table includes over 100,000 clones, around 84% detected once. This clone has only one observation. What it binds is not known. The sample consisted of peripheral blood, taken on day 0 of AZD1222 vaccination. The chain has TRBV27 and TRBJ1-5; D not certain. The clonotype comes from an adult in good health. The CDR3 spells CASRPGRGYSNQPQHF. The CDR3 nucleotides are TGTGCCAGCAGGCCCGGTCGGGGTTATAGCAATCAGCCCCAGCATTTT.